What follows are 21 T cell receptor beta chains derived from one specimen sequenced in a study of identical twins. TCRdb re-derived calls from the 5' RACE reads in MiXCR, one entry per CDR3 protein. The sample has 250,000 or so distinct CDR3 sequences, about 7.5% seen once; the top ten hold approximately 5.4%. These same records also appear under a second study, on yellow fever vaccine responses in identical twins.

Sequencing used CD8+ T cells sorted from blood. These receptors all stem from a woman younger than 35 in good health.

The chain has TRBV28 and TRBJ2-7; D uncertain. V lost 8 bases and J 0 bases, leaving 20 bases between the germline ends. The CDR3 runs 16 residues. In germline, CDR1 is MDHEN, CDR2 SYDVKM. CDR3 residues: CASQARIGDNSYEQYF. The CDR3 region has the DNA TGTGCCAGCCAAGCGAGAATTGGCGATAACTCCTACGAGCAGTACTTC.

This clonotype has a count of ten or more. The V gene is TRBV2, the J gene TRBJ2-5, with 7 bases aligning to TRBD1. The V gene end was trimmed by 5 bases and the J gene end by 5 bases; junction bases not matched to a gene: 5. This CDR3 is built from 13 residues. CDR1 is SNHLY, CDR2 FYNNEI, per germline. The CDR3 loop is CASSPTGVETQYF. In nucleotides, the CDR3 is TGTGCCAGCAGTCCTACAGGGGTGGAGACCCAGTACTTC.

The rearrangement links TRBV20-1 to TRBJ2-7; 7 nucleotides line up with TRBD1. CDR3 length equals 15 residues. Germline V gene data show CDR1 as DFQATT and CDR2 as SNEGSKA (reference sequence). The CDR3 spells CSTSPSRQGGYEQYV. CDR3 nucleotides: TGCAGTACTAGTCCCTCCCGACAGGGCGGGTACGAGCAGTACGTC.

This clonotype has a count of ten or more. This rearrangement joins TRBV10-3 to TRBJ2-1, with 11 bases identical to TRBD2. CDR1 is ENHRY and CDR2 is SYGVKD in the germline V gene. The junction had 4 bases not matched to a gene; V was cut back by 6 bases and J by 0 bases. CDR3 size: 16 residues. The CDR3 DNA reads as TGTGCCATCAGCCTAGCGGGGGGTAGCTCCTACAATGAGCAGTTCTTC. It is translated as CAISLAGGSSYNEQFF.

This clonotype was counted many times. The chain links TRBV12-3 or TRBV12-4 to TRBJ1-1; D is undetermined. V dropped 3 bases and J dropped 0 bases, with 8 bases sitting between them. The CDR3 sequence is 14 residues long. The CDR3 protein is CASSFGDMNTEAFF. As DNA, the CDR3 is TGTGCCAGCAGTTTCGGCGATATGAACACTGAAGCTTTCTTT.

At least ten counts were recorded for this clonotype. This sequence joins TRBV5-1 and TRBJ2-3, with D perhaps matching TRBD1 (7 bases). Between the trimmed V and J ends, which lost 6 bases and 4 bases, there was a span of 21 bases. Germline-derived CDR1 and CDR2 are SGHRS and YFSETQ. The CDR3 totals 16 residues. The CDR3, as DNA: TGCGCCAGCAACTACCTGCGGGACAGATCGGCAGATACGCAGTATTTT. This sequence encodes CASNYLRDRSADTQYF.

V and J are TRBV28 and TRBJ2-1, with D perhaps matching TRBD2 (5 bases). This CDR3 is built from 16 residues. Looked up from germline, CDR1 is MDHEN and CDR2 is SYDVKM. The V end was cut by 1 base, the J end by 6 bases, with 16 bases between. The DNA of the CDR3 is TGTGCCAGCAGTTTATTTGGAGGTGACGGATCCAATGAGCAGTTCTTC. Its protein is CASSLFGGDGSNEQFF.

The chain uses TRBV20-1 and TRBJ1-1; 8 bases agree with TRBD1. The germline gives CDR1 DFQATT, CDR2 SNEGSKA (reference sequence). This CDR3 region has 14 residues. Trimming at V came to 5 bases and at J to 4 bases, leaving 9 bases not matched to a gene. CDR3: CSARNRGWITEAFF. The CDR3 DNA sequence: TGCAGTGCTCGCAACAGGGGGTGGATCACTGAAGCTTTCTTT.

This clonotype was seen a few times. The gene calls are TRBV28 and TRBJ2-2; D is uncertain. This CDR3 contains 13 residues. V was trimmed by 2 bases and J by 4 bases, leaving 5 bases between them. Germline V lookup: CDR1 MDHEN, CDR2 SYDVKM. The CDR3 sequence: CASSLGPTGELFF. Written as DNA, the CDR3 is TGTGCCAGCAGTTTAGGCCCCACCGGGGAGCTGTTTTTT.

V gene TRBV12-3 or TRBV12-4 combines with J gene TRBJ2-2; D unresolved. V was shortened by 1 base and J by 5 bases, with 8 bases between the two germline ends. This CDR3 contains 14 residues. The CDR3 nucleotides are TGTGCCAGCAGTTTAGGGGTTTGGACCGGGGAGCTGTTTTTT. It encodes CASSLGVWTGELFF.

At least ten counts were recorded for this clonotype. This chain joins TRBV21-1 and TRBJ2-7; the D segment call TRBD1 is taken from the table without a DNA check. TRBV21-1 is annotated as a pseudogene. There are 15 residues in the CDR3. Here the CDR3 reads CASSFGTEESYEQYF. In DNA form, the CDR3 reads TGTGCCAGCAGCTTTGGGACCGAGGAATCCTACGAGCAGTACTTC.

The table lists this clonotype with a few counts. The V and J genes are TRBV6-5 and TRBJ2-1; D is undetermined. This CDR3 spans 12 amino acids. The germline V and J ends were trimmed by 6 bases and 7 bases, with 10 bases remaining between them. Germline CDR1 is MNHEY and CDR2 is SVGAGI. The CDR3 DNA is TGTGCCAGCAGGCACTACCAAAATGAGCAGTTCTTC. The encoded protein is CASRHYQNEQFF.

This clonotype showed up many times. CDR3: CASSSTVTEAFF. CDR3 bases: TGTGCCAGCAGCTCGACAGTTACTGAAGCTTTCTTT. The J gene is TRBJ1-1, the V gene TRBV6-5; D might be TRBD1 (5 bases). The CDR3 sequence is 12 residues long. The V end lost 6 bases, the J end lost 5 bases, and 10 bases lay between the germline ends. The V gene's germline CDR1 is MNHEY and CDR2 SVGAGI.

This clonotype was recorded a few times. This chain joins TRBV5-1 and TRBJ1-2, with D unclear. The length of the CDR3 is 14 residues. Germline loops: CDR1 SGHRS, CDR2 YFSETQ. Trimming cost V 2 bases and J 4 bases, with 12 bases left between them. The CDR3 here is CASSFNGGGYGYTF. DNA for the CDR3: TGCGCCAGCAGCTTCAACGGAGGAGGCTATGGCTACACCTTC.

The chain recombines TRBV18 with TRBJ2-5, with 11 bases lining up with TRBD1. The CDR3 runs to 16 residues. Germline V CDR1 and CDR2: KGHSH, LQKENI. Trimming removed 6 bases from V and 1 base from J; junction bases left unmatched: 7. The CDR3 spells CASSLRTGGSQETQYF. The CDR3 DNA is TGTGCCAGCTCCCTTAGGACAGGGGGCTCCCAAGAGACCCAGTACTTC.

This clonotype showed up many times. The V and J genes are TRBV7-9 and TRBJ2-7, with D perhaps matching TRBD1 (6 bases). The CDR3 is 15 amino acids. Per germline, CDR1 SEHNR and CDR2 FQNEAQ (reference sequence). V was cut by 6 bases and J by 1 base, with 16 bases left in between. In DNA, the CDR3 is TGTGCCAGCAGAAGCTACCGGGACACGTCCTACGAGCAGTACGTC. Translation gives CASRSYRDTSYEQYV.

Here the CDR3 DNA reads TGTGCCAGCAGTTACTCGTGGAACGGGGAGCTGTTTTTT. Translation gives CASSYSWNGELFF. The V gene is TRBV6-5, the J gene TRBJ2-2; D remains unclear. V lost 0 bases, J lost 7 bases, and 6 bases lay in between. CDR1 MNHEY and CDR2 SVGAGI come from the germline V gene. The CDR3 is 13 residues long.

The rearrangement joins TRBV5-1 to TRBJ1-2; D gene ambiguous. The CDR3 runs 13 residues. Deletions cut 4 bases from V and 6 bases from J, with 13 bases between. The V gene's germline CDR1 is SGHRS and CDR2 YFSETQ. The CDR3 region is CASSLTSGNGYTF. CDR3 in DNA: TGCGCCAGCAGCCTGACCTCCGGGAATGGCTACACCTTC.

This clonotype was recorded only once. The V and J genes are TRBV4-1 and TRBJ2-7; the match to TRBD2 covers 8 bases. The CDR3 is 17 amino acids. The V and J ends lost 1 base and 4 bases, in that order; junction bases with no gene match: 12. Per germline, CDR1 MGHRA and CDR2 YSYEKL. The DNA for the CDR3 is TGCGCCAGCAGCCAAGGAAGGACTAGCCGGAGGGCTTACGAGCAGTACTTC. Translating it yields CASSQGRTSRRAYEQYF.

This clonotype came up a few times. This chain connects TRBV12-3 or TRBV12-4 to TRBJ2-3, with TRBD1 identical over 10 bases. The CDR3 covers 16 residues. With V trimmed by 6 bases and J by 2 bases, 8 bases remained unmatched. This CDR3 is CASSPGTGAFTDTQYF. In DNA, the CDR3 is TGTGCCAGCAGCCCCGGGACAGGGGCCTTCACAGATACGCAGTATTTT.

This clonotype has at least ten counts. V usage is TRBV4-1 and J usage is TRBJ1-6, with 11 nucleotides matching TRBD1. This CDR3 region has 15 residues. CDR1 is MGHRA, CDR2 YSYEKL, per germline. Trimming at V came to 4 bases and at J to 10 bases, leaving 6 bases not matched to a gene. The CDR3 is CASSRGQGEGSPLHF. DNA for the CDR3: TGCGCCAGCAGCCGGGGACAGGGGGAAGGATCACCCCTCCACTTT.